This T cell receptor beta chain was sequenced for a study of cytomegalovirus exposure and HLA in healthy donors. Study observations and caveats: Excluded were some V segments that proved indistinguishable, including TRBV6-2 and TRBV6-3.

The count of this clone is one. What it binds is not known. V gave up 8 bases and J gave up 1 base, with 9 bases separating them. Per germline, CDR1 SGHAT and CDR2 FQNNGV. There are 12 residues in the CDR3. Healthy bone marrow donors supplied every sample. Donors were ostensibly healthy at sampling, although undocumented immune exposures were probable. Researchers ran the PCR with 60 Vbeta and 13 Jbeta primers. The assay was immunoSEQ multiplex PCR, and TCRdb's table has in-frame clones only and misses some. Among some 130,000 clones listed, about 82% were seen once. The receptor's source is a man aged 30-40 years in good health. The V and J genes are TRBV11-2 and TRBJ2-7; the D gene is possibly TRBD2 (6 bases). Sequencing input: PBMCs. The CDR3 nucleotides read TGTGCCAGCTTCGGGGGATCCTACGAGCAGTACTTC. The encoded protein is CASFGGSYEQYF. The entire variable domain, with the rest obtained from reference TRBV11-2 and TRBJ2-7, is as follows: EAGVAQSPRYKIIEKRQSVAFWCNPISGHATLYWYQQILGQGPKLLIQFQNNGVVDDSQLPKDRFSAERLKGVDSTLKIQPAKLEDSAVYLCASFGGSYEQYFGPGTRLTVT.